This T cell receptor beta chain was sequenced in a study of OX40 agonist ivuxolimab in advanced cancers. About the research overall: Of the patients, three showed partial responses, one with hepatocellular carcinoma and two with cutaneous melanoma.

CDR3 size: 15 residues. The germline V gene encodes CDR1 SGHTA and CDR2 FQGNSA. With 5 bases removed from V and 8 bases from J, the gap between germline ends came to 21 bases. In the case of this clone: Its antigen remains unknown.

Method: immunoSEQ multiplex PCR; TCRdb's copy keeps in-frame clones and lacks some. The top ten clones hold over 4% of a sample with tens of thousands of clones, around 84% of them seen once. Systemic immunosuppression or a history of autoimmune disease excluded patients. Study outcomes and limitations: In a subset of nonresponders, normalized T-cell clonal expansion was also low. The work left the antigen specificity of expanded peripheral T cells undetermined.

This TCR was sampled from an adult with an advanced solid tumor such as melanoma, head and neck, liver or kidney cancer. This chain connects TRBV7-2 to TRBJ1-1; the D gene is possibly TRBD1 (5 bases). Sequencing was performed on CD4+ or CD8+ T cells sorted from blood, taken in a trial of the OX40 agonist ivuxolimab. The CDR3 nucleotides are TGTGCCAGCAGCCCAGTGACGGGAAGGGGTGGGGAAGCTTTCTTT. Translation: CASSPVTGRGGEAFF.